The 4 T cell receptor beta chains below all came from one sample that was sequenced in a study of beta chain features in type 1 diabetes. Of the isolated RNA, all was reverse transcribed, and so the sequenced material was expressed TCRB transcripts. The table came from immunoSEQ multiplex PCR; TCRdb's copy has only in-frame clones and leaves some out. Of 390,000 or so clones in the sample, 14% are singletons; the top ten hold 0.035% to 0.045%. The sample was naive CD4+ T cells from blood. The origin of the receptors is a man aged 25 to 40 in good health.

This clone showed up just a few times. This chain connects TRBV2 to TRBJ2-4; D remains unclear. The V end lost 4 bases, the J end lost 3 bases, and 13 bases lay between the germline ends. The CDR3 totals 15 residues. The germline V gene has CDR1 SNHLY and CDR2 FYNNEI. CDR3 sequence: CASSVWTTGKNIQYF. CDR3 bases: TGTGCCAGCAGTGTCTGGACCACGGGCAAAAACATTCAGTACTTC.

The chain combines TRBV5-6 with TRBJ1-1; D unresolved. The ends were cut back, 1 base at V and 0 bases at J, with 10 bases in the middle. The CDR3 loop spans 15 amino acids. Germline lookup yields CDR1 SGHDT and CDR2 YYEEEE. The DNA of the CDR3 is TGTGCCAGCAGCTTGTACGGACGGATGAACACTGAAGCTTTCTTT. It specifies CASSLYGRMNTEAFF.

The chain carries TRBV6-1 and TRBJ1-2, with TRBD1 matching 7 bases. Losses at the gene ends were 4 bases for V and 5 bases for J; bases not matched to a gene: 7. The CDR3 sequence is 14 residues long. The germline V gene encodes CDR1 MNHNS and CDR2 SASEGT. In DNA, the CDR3 is TGTGCCAGCAGTGCGGGACAGCCAAAGTATGGCTACACCTTC. This codes for CASSAGQPKYGYTF.

This clone has a handful of counts. The gene calls are TRBV6-5 and TRBJ2-5, with a tentative D call TRBD2 (6 bases). The V end was cut by 6 bases, the J end by 5 bases, with 10 bases between. Germline values: CDR1 MNHEY, CDR2 SVGAGI. This CDR3 has 12 residues. The CDR3 DNA is TGTGCCAGCAGAAGGGAGGAGGAGACCCAGTACTTC. The encoded protein is CASRREEETQYF.